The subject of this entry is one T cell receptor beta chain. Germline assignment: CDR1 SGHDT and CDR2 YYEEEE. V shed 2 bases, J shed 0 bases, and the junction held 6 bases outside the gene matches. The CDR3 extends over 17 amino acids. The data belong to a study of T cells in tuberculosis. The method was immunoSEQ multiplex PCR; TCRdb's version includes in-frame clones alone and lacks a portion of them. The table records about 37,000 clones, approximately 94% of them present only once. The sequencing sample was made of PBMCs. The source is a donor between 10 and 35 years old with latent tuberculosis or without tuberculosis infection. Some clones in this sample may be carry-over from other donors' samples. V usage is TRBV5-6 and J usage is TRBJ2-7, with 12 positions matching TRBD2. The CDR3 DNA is TGTGCCAGCAGCTTAGGACTAGCGGGGCCCCCCTCCTACGAGCAGTACTTC. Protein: CASSLGLAGPPSYEQYF.